Included here is one TCR beta chain sequence, with context. The data were obtained in a study of blood T cell repertoires in COVID-19. The CDR3 contains 15 residues. Germline V CDR1 and CDR2: PRHDT, FYEKMQ (reference sequence). V was clipped by 5 bases and J by 9 bases, with 17 bases between them. Only in-frame clones appear in the TCRdb table, and some are missing; sequencing was by immunoSEQ multiplex PCR. The data show roughly 190,000 clones, with around four fifths seen just once and around 21% held by the top ten. This TCR came from a human donor in a cohort sampled during active COVID-19. The sample was peripheral blood. The gene calls are TRBV13 and TRBJ1-6; perhaps TRBD1 as D (5 bases). The CDR3: CASSPKGGRGSPLHF. CDR3 nucleotide sequence: TGTGCCAGCAGCCCCAAGGGAGGAAGGGGTTCACCCCTCCACTTT. Based on the CDR3 plus reference TRBV13 and TRBJ1-6, the full variable domain is AAGVIQSPRHLIKEKRETATLKCYPIPRHDTVYWYQQGPGQDPQFLISFYEKMQSDKGSIPDRFSAQQFSDYHSELNMSSLELGDSALYFCASSPKGGRGSPLHFGNGTRLTVT.